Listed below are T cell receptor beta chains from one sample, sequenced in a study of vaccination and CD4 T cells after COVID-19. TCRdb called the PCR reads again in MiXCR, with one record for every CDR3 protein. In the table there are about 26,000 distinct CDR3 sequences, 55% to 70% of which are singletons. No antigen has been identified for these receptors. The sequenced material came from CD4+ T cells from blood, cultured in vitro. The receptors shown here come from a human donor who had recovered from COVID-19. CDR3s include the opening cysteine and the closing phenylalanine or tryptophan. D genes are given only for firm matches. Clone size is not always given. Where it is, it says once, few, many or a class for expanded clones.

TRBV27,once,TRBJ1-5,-,TGTGCCAGCAGTTTAAAGCAGGCCACAAATCAGCCCCAGCATTTT,CASSLKQATNQPQHF
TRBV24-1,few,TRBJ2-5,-,TGTGCCACCAGTGATACCGGGACAAACCTTCGGGAGACCCAGTACTTC,CATSDTGTNLRETQYF
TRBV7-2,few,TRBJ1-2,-,TGTGCCAGCAGCTTCTCTCCGGCGGCGACCTATGGCTACACCTTC,CASSFSPAATYGYTF
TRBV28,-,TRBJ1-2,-,TGTGCCAGCAGTGGAGCGGAGCAGGGCTACACCTTC,CASSGAEQGYTF
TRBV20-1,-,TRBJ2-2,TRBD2,TGCAGTCCGACTAGCGGGAGTTGTTTAACCGGGGAGCTGTTTTTT,CSPTSGSCLTGELFF
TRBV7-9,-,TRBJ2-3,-,TGTGCCAGCAGCTTAGGTAGGGTCAGCACAGATACGCAGTATTTT,CASSLGRVSTDTQYF
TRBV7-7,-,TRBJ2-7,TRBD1,TGTGCCAGCAGGCCCACGACAGGGGGAGACGAGCAGTACTTC,CASRPTTGGDEQYF
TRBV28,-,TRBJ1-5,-,TGTGCCAGCAAGGAGGGTTATCAGCCCCAGCATTTT,CASKEGYQPQHF
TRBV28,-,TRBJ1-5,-,TGTGCCAGCAGGTACCGGACAAGCACTAATCAGCCCCAGCATTTT,CASRYRTSTNQPQHF
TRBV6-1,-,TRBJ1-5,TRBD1,TGTGCCAGCAGTCCCCTCAGGGGGGGGCTTTTAAATCAGCCCCAGCATTTT,CASSPLRGGLLNQPQHF
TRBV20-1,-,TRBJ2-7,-,TGCAGTGCCGGCGAAGAGCAGTACTTC,CSAGEEQYF
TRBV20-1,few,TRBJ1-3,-,TGCAGTGCTCAGGATGGGAGCAGCGGAAACACCATATATTTT,CSAQDGSSGNTIYF
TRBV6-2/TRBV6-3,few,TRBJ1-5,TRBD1,TGTGCCAGCAGTTACTCCAATTACAGGGGGCAGCAGCCCCAGCATTTT,CASSYSNYRGQQPQHF
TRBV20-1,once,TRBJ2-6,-,TGCAGTGCCCCGCCGGTACCTGGGGCCAACGTCCTGACTTTC,CSAPPVPGANVLTF
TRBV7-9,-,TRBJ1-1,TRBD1,TGTGCCAGCAGGAAGGTGGGTCGACAGGGGCTTAACACTGAAGCTTTCTTT,CASRKVGRQGLNTEAFF
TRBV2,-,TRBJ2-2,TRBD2,TGTGCCAGCCGGGATCTAGCGGCGAACACCGGGGAGCTGTTTTTT,CASRDLAANTGELFF
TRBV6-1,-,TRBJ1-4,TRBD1,TGTGCCAGCAGTCTCAGGGGGCGGGGCGATGAAAAACTGTTTTTT,CASSLRGRGDEKLFF
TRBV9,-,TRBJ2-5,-,TGTGCCAGCAGCCCACCAGGGGCTGGTGGACAAGAGACCCAGTACTTC,CASSPPGAGGQETQYF
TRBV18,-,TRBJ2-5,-,TGTGCCAGCTCACTAGCAGGGGGGCAAGAGACCCAGTACTTC,CASSLAGGQETQYF
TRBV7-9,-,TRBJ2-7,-,TGTGCCAGCAGCTCCCTCTTAACTAGACAAGAGCAGTACTTC,CASSSLLTRQEQYF
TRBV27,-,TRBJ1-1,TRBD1,TGTGCCAGCAGACGTAGGACAGGGGGCTGGAACACTGAAGCTTTCTTT,CASRRRTGGWNTEAFF
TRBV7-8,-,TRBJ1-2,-,TGTGCCAGCAGCTTAGCGTCCGTTAACTATGGCTACACCTTC,CASSLASVNYGYTF
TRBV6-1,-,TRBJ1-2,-,TGTGCCAGCGGCGAGGGCTATGGCTACACCTTC,CASGEGYGYTF
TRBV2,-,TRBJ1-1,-,TGTGCCAGCAAGGGCCAGGTGGGAACTGAAGCTTTCTTT,CASKGQVGTEAFF
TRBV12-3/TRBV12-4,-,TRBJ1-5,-,TGTGCCAGCACCCCCGTGTTTCTACAGCCCCAGCATTTT,CASTPVFLQPQHF
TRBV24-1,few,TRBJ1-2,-,TGTGCCACCAGTGATTTTGCCCAGGATGGCTACACCTTC,CATSDFAQDGYTF
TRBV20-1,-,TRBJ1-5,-,TGCAGTGCGAAGGGACGAAACTCCCAGCATTTT,CSAKGRNSQHF
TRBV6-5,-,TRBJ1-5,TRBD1,TGTGCCAGCAGTTACAGGGGGCCGGAGCAGCCCCAGCATTTT,CASSYRGPEQPQHF